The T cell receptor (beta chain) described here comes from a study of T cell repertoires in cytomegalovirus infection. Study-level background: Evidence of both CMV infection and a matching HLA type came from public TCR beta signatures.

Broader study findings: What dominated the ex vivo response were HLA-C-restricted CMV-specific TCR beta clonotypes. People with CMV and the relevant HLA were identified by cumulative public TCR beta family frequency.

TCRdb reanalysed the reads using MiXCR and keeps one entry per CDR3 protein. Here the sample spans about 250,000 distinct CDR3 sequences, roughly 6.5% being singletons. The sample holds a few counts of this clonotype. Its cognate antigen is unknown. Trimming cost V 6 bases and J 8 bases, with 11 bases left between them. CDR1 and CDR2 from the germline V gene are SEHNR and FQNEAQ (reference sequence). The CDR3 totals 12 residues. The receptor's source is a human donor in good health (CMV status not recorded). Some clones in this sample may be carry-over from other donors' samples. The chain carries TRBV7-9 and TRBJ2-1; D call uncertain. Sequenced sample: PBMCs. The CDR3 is CASRESGDEQFF. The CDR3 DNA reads TGTGCCAGCAGGGAAAGTGGGGATGAGCAGTTCTTC.